The T cell receptor (beta chain) under discussion was sequenced for a study of Graves' ophthalmopathy and Graves' hyperthyroidism. Amplification targeted the TCR beta CDR3 regions, with RNA transcripts as the source material. HTBI primers served in a first-round RT-PCR, which a second-round multiplex PCR followed. TCRdb re-analysed the multiplex PCR reads in MiXCR, keeping a single row per CDR3 protein. The table includes about 370,000 distinct CDR3 sequences, around 17% detected once. As diagnostic evidence, clinical symptoms, serum thyroxine, TRAb, thyroid ultrasound and orbital computed tomography were relied upon. The authors isolated PBMCs from more than 9 ml of fresh peripheral blood. Findings of the study overall: The model reached roughly 71% sensitivity and about 73% specificity for predicting ophthalmopathy progression.

The sample holds a few counts of this clonotype. Its antigen is still unknown. V dropped 4 bases and J dropped 0; count of bases not matched to a gene: 6. Germline CDR1 MNHEY, CDR2 SVGAGI. CDR3 length: 15 amino acids. Sequencing was performed on peripheral blood. The receptor comes from a woman aged 18-29 years with Graves' ophthalmopathy. The gene calls are TRBV6-5 and TRBJ2-7, with 7 positions matching TRBD1. The CDR3 coding sequence is TGTGCCAGCAGTTGGTCAGGGGGTGTCTCCTACGAGCAGTACTTC. This translates into CASSWSGGVSYEQYF.